This T cell receptor beta chain stems from a study of identical twins. Notes on the study in general: The more abundant beta clonotypes in cord blood had fewer insertions, and memory repertoires did not show this. With monozygotic twins, out-of-frame TCR alpha sharing exceeded what models estimated. When twins shared out-of-frame alpha sequences, those sequences had excess low generation probability. The presence of invariant MAIT and iNKT cells could partly confound analyses of zero-insertion sequences.

CDR3 size: 14 residues. V lost 3 bases to trimming and J lost 5 bases, with 13 bases between them. TCRdb passed the 5' RACE reads through MiXCR, listing each CDR3 protein once. The sample lists a few hundred thousand distinct CDR3 sequences, 8% to 9.5% occurring once. This clonotype was recorded many times. As yet, its antigen is unknown. This sample was shared with a second study, whose subject was yellow fever vaccine responses in identical twins.

Sequencing used CD8+ T cells sorted from blood. The rearrangement uses TRBV12-3 or TRBV12-4 and TRBJ2-5, with a possible D match to TRBD1 (5 bases). The sequence derives from a woman aged 18-35 years in good health. CDR3 coding DNA: TGTGCCAGCAGTTTGGGAAGGGGCGGTGAGACCCAGTACTTC. It encodes CASSLGRGGETQYF.